The clone carrying this T cell receptor (beta chain) has just one count. Residents of about two dozen US areas, aged about 18 to 89 years, made up the participants. Cohort placement rested on clinical history that participants reported themselves. This sample is drawn from a study of blood T cell repertoires in COVID-19. Across the study: The cDNA or gDNA used as material had been derived from T cells, B-cell-depleted T cells, or PBMCs.

Per the original methods: Using reference gene primer amplification, nucleated cell counts were estimated. Sequencing used immunoSEQ multiplex PCR; TCRdb keeps in-frame clones, though not all of them. That table supplies the V and J calls and clone size; D and trimming were determined from the DNA. The sample has about 280,000 clones; about 85% are singletons. The CDR3 is 14 residues long. Germline loops: CDR1 ENHRY, CDR2 SYGVKD. V shed 4 bases, J shed 7 bases, and the junction held 4 bases outside the gene matches. The J gene is TRBJ1-2, the V gene TRBV10-3, with 12 bases matching TRBD1. The clonotype comes from a woman aged 45-65 years who had recovered from COVID-19. Sequences were obtained from PBMCs or T cells enriched from blood (not recorded which). The CDR3: CAISAGTGGFGYTF. The CDR3, as DNA: TGTGCCATCAGTGCCGGGACAGGGGGCTTTGGCTACACCTTC.